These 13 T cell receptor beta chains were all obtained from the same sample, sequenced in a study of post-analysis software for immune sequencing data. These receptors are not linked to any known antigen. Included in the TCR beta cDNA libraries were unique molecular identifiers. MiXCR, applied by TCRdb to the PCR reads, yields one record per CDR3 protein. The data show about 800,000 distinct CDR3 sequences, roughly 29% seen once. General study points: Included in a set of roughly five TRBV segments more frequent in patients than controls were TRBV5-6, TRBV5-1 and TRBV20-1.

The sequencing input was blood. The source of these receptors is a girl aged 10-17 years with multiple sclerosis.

CDR3 bases: TGTGCCAGCAGCTTAGACGGCCGGGGACGACAAGAGACCCAGTACTTC. It is translated as CASSLDGRGRQETQYF. The chain has TRBV7-2 and TRBJ2-5; tentatively, D is TRBD1 or TRBD2 (5 bases each). V was cut by 1 base and J by 2 bases, with 14 bases left in between. The CDR3 covers 16 residues. Looked up from germline, CDR1 is SGHTA and CDR2 is FQGNSA.

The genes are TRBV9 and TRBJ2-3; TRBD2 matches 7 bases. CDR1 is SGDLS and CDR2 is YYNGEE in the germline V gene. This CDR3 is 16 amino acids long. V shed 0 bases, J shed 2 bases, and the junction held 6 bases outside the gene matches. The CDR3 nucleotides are TGTGCCAGCAGCGTAGCTGGTAGCGGGTACACAGATACGCAGTATTTT. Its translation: CASSVAGSGYTDTQYF.

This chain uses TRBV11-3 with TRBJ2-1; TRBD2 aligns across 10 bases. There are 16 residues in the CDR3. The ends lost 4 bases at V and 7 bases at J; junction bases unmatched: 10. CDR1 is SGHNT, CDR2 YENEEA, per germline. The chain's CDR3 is CASSSTTSGVPNEQFF. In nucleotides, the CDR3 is TGTGCCAGCAGCTCAACCACTAGCGGGGTACCTAATGAGCAGTTCTTC.

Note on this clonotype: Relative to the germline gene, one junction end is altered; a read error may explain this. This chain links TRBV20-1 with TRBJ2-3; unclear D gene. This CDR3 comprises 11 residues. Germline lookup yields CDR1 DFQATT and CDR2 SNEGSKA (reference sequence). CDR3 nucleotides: TGCAATGCTAGGGTGGGGGATACGCAGTATTTT. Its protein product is CNARVGDTQYF.

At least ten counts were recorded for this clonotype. Here the CDR3 reads CASSLVGAGGGETQYF. DNA for the CDR3: TGTGCCAGCAGCTTAGTAGGAGCGGGAGGAGGGGAGACCCAGTACTTC. The V call is TRBV7-2, the J call TRBJ2-5, with 9 bases identical to TRBD2. CDR1 SGHTA and CDR2 FQGNSA come from the germline V gene. CDR3 size: 16 residues. Trimming removed 1 base from V and 5 bases from J; junction bases left unmatched: 8.

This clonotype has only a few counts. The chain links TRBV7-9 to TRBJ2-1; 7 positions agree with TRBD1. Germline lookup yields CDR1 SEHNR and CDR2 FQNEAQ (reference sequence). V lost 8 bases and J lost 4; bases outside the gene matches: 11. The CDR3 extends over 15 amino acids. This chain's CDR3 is CASQTQGEIYNEQFF. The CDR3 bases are TGTGCCAGCCAGACCCAGGGGGAGATATACAATGAGCAGTTCTTC. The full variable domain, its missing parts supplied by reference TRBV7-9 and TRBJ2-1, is DTGVSQNPRHKITKRGQNVTFRCDPISEHNRLYWYRQTLGQGPEFLTYFQNEAQLEKSRLLSDRFSAERPKGSFSTLEIQRTEQGDSAMYLCASQTQGEIYNEQFFGPGTRLTVL.

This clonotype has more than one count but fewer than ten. CDR3 coding DNA: TGCAGTGCGACCCGGACTAGCGGAATGTACAATGAGCAGTTCTTC. This sequence encodes CSATRTSGMYNEQFF. The chain uses TRBV20-1 and TRBJ2-1, with TRBD2 matching over 10 bases. CDR1 is DFQATT and CDR2 is SNEGSKA in the germline V gene (reference sequence). The CDR3 sequence is 15 residues long. V shed 6 bases, J shed 4 bases, and the junction held 9 bases outside the gene matches.

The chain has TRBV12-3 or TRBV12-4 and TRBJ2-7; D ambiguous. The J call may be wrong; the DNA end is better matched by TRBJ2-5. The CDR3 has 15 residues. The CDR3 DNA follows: TGTGCCAGCAGTCCCAGGACCCCGGCTGTAGAGACCCAGTACTTC. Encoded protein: CASSPRTPAVETQYF.

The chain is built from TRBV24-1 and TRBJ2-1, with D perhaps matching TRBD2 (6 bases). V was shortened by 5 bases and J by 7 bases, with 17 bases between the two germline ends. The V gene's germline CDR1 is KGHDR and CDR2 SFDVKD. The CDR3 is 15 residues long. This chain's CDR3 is CATSAQIGGRNEQFF. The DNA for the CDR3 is TGTGCCACCAGTGCCCAGATCGGGGGTCGAAATGAGCAGTTCTTC.

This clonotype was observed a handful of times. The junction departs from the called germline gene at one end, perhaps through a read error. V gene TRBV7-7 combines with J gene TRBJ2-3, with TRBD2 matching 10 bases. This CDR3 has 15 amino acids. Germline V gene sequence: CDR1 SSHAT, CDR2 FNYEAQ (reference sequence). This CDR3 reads CASSLTSGVPDTQYF. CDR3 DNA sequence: TGTGCTAGCAGCTTAACTAGCGGGGTACCAGATACGCAGTATTTT.

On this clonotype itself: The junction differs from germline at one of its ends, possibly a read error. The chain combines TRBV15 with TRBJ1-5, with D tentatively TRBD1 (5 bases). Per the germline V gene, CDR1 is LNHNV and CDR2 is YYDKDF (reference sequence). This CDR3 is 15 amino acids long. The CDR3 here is CASSRDLDGYQPQHF. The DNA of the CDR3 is TGTGCCTCCAGCAGGGACCTAGACGGCTATCAGCCCCAGCATTTT.

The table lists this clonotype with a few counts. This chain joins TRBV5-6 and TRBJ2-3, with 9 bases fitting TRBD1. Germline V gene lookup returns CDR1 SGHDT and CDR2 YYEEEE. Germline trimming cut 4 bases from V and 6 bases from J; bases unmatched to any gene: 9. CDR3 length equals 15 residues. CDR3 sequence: CASSLPGQGSDTQYF. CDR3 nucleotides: TGTGCCAGCAGCCTACCGGGACAGGGAAGCGATACGCAGTATTTT.

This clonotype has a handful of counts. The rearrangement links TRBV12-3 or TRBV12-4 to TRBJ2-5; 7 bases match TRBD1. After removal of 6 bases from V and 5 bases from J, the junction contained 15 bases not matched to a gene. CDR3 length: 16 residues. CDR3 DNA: TGTGCCAGCAGCCGGACACGACAGGGAATGAGGGAGACCCAGTACTTC. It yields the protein CASSRTRQGMRETQYF.